These 19 T cell receptor beta chains were all obtained from the same sample, sequenced in a study of T cell repertoires in cytomegalovirus infection. TCRdb re-called the reads with MiXCR, one entry per CDR3 protein. The sample has over 450,000 distinct CDR3 sequences; approximately 11% are singletons. Sequenced material: PBMCs. The receptors originated from a human donor in good health (CMV status not recorded). Some clones in this sample may be carry-over from other donors' samples.

The table lists this clonotype with a few counts. The chain couples TRBV29-1 to TRBJ2-7; TRBD2 might be the D (7 bases). Per the germline V gene, CDR1 is SQVTM and CDR2 is ANQGSEA. The V end lost 8 bases, the J end lost 1 base, and 12 bases lay between the germline ends. This CDR3 is 12 amino acids long. CDR3 residues: CSSRGASYEQYF. Written as DNA, the CDR3 is TGCAGCTCCCGGGGGGCGTCCTACGAGCAGTACTTC.

This clonotype has at least ten counts. This chain connects TRBV7-6 to TRBJ2-1; 10 bases match TRBD2. Trimming took 3 bases from V and 7 from J; bases not matched to a gene: 12. The germline gives CDR1 SGHVS, CDR2 FNYEAQ. There are 17 residues in the CDR3. In nucleotides, the CDR3 is TGTGCCAGCAGCTTTCCGGGGCTAGCGGGAGTATCAAATGAGCAGTTCTTC. It codes for CASSFPGLAGVSNEQFF.

This clonotype appeared many times. V is TRBV25-1 and J is TRBJ1-4; D is ambiguous. Per the germline V gene, CDR1 is MGHDK and CDR2 is SYGVNS. This CDR3 is built from 15 residues. V was shortened by 1 base and J by 3 bases, with 9 bases between the two germline ends. CDR3 amino acids: CASSEWNDSNEKLFF. CDR3 DNA: TGTGCCAGCAGTGAATGGAACGACTCTAATGAAAAACTGTTTTTT.

This clonotype appeared many times. The J gene is TRBJ1-5, the V gene TRBV18; a possible D gene is TRBD1 (5 bases). V shed 5 bases and J shed 4 bases, with 12 bases lying between them. This CDR3 is built from 14 residues. Germline values: CDR1 KGHSH, CDR2 LQKENI. CDR3 region: CASSTNKGNQPQHF. The CDR3, as DNA: TGTGCCAGCTCAACCAACAAGGGGAATCAGCCCCAGCATTTT.

The rearrangement uses TRBV11-2 and TRBJ2-2; 7 positions agree with TRBD1. This CDR3 region has 14 residues. Unmatched junction bases numbered 7, after V lost 7 bases and J lost 5 bases. CDR1 SGHAT and CDR2 FQNNGV come from the germline V gene. The CDR3 reads CASIELRGTGELFF. The CDR3 coding sequence is TGTGCCAGCATCGAACTCAGGGGGACCGGGGAGCTGTTTTTT. The complete variable domain, with remaining parts taken from reference TRBV11-2 and TRBJ2-2, reads EAGVAQSPRYKIIEKRQSVAFWCNPISGHATLYWYQQILGQGPKLLIQFQNNGVVDDSQLPKDRFSAERLKGVDSTLKIQPAKLEDSAVYLCASIELRGTGELFFGEGSRLTVL.

This clonotype showed up many times. The rearrangement uses TRBV20-1 and TRBJ1-1; D is unresolved. Looked up from germline, CDR1 is DFQATT and CDR2 is SNEGSKA (reference sequence). CDR3 length equals 14 residues. With 2 bases removed from V and 6 bases from J, the gap between germline ends came to 16 bases. CDR3 sequence: CSARLNPGISEAFF. The DNA of the CDR3 is TGCAGTGCTAGACTAAACCCGGGGATCTCTGAAGCTTTCTTT.

The count of this clonotype is one. A much more abundant neighbour one base away suggests this may be a read error. The V and J genes are TRBV12-3 or TRBV12-4 and TRBJ1-5; D is possibly TRBD1 (5 bases). The CDR3 runs to 13 residues. Trimming cost V 8 bases and J 3 bases, with 11 bases left between them. This CDR3 reads CASGGGINQPQHF. Written as DNA, the CDR3 is TGTGCCAGCGGGGGAGGGATCAATCAGCCCCAGCATTTT.

This clonotype appeared many times. The chain employs TRBV5-8 and TRBJ2-7, with 8 bases lining up with TRBD1. From germline, CDR1 is SGHTS and CDR2 YDEGEE. The CDR3 is 14 amino acids. With V trimmed by 0 bases and J by 9 bases, 8 bases remained unmatched. This chain's CDR3 is CASSLVQGAAGQYF. CDR3 nucleotide sequence: TGTGCCAGCAGCTTGGTCCAGGGGGCGGCTGGGCAGTACTTC.

There are a few counts of this clonotype. The chain links TRBV20-1 to TRBJ1-2, with D possibly being TRBD1 (5 bases). CDR1 DFQATT and CDR2 SNEGSKA come from the germline V gene (reference sequence). V was clipped by 5 bases and J by 8 bases, with 18 bases between them. The CDR3 loop spans 13 amino acids. CDR3 sequence (DNA): TGCAGTGCTCTAGCTGTGGGGGACCCCGGCTACACCTTC. This codes for CSALAVGDPGYTF.

The chain combines TRBV11-3 with TRBJ2-3; 13 nucleotides agree with TRBD2. There are 15 residues in the CDR3. CDR1 SGHNT and CDR2 YENEEA come from the germline V gene. J was trimmed by 4 bases and V by 5 bases; bases with no gene match: 3. The CDR3, as DNA: TGTGCCAGCAGCCAGGGGACTAGCGGGGCAGATACGCAGTATTTT. It is translated as CASSQGTSGADTQYF. The full variable domain, rest sourced from reference TRBV11-3 and TRBJ2-3, is EAGVVQSPRYKIIEKKQPVAFWCNPISGHNTLYWYLQNLGQGPELLIRYENEEAVDDSQLPKDRFSAERLKGVDSTLKIQPAELGDSAVYLCASSQGTSGADTQYFGPGTRLTVL.

This chain connects TRBV2 to TRBJ1-1; D is ambiguous. This CDR3 is built from 14 residues. CDR1 is SNHLY, CDR2 FYNNEI, per germline. Trimming took off 5 bases at V and 5 bases at J, with 15 bases between the two ends. CDR3 loop: CASSTPLGRTEAFF. CDR3 bases: TGTGCCAGCAGTACCCCACTGGGGAGGACTGAAGCTTTCTTT.

This clonotype was seen a handful of times. The genes are TRBV20-1 and TRBJ2-1; 15 bases map to TRBD2. Trimming removed 6 bases from V and 7 bases from J; junction bases left unmatched: 7. This CDR3 contains 15 residues. The germline CDR1 and CDR2 sequences are DFQATT and SNEGSKA (reference sequence). For the CDR3, the DNA is TGCAGTGCGGCGGTGGGGACTAGCGGGAGGAATGAGCAGTTCTTC. It specifies CSAAVGTSGRNEQFF.

Ten or more counts support this clonotype. This chain connects TRBV28 to TRBJ2-4, with D uncertain. V was clipped by 5 bases and J by 0 bases, with 8 bases between them. The CDR3 is 14 amino acids. Looked up from germline, CDR1 is MDHEN and CDR2 is SYDVKM. DNA of the CDR3: TGTGCCAGCAGTGGGATTCTAGCCAAAAACATTCAGTACTTC. This translates into CASSGILAKNIQYF.

This clonotype was picked up a small number of times. The chain links TRBV6-5 to TRBJ1-1; 8 bases are shared with TRBD1. Germline CDR1 is MNHEY and CDR2 is SVGAGI. The CDR3 consists of 13 residues. Trimming took 6 bases from V and 8 from J; bases not matched to a gene: 8. For the CDR3, the DNA is TGTGCCAGCAGCTACAGGGGGGACAGAGAAGCTTTCTTT. Translating it yields CASSYRGDREAFF.

This clonotype occurred many times. The chain joins TRBV7-2 to TRBJ2-6; TRBD1 agrees at 9 bases. V was pared by 0 bases and J by 0 bases, with 9 bases of the junction left unmatched. CDR3 length: 20 amino acids. CDR1 and CDR2 from the germline V gene are SGHTA and FQGNSA. The CDR3 loop reads CASSLAGYRGLASGANVLTF. Here the CDR3 DNA reads TGTGCCAGCAGCTTAGCGGGCTACAGGGGGCTGGCCTCTGGGGCCAACGTCCTGACTTTC.

This clonotype has a handful of counts. The chain uses TRBV2 and TRBJ2-4; 10 bases line up with TRBD1. The CDR3 totals 14 residues. The junction had 6 bases not matched to a gene; V was cut back by 6 bases and J by 7 bases. Germline CDR1 and CDR2: SNHLY and FYNNEI. CDR3 nucleotide sequence: TGTGCCAGCAGGGACAGGGGGGGTTTGAACATTCAGTACTTC. It translates to CASRDRGGLNIQYF.

This sequence joins TRBV9 and TRBJ2-7, with 8 bases fitting TRBD2. CDR3 length: 15 residues. CDR1 SGDLS and CDR2 YYNGEE come from the germline V gene. V dropped 0 bases and J dropped 3; count of bases not matched to a gene: 5. For the CDR3, the DNA is TGTGCCAGCAGCGTAGGTTCAGCGGGAGACTACGAGCAGTACTTC. Translation: CASSVGSAGDYEQYF.

This clonotype appeared many times. This chain connects TRBV12-3 or TRBV12-4 to TRBJ2-4; D not certain. The CDR3 has 17 residues. V lost 2 bases, J lost 1 base, and 15 bases lay in between. The CDR3 here is CASSLKWSARAKNIQYF. The CDR3 nucleotides read TGTGCCAGCAGTTTAAAATGGTCCGCCAGGGCCAAAAACATTCAGTACTTC.

This clonotype was observed at least ten times. The chain combines TRBV7-6 with TRBJ2-3, with 13 bases matching TRBD2. Germline assignment: CDR1 SGHVS and CDR2 FNYEAQ. V dropped 5 bases and J dropped 6; count of bases not matched to a gene: 11. The CDR3 covers 17 residues. The CDR3 DNA is TGTGCCAGCAGCCCTGAGACTAGCGGGAGGCCCGGGGATACGCAGTATTTT. Residues: CASSPETSGRPGDTQYF.